These T cell receptor beta chains were read from a single sample in a study of T cells in Graves' hyperthyroidism and ophthalmopathy. MiXCR, applied by TCRdb to the multiplex PCR reads, yields one record per CDR3 protein. This table holds 600,000 to 900,000 distinct CDR3 sequences, about a sixth found once. What was sequenced was blood. The receptor set was obtained from a man aged 18 to 30 with Graves' hyperthyroidism. CDR3s include the opening cysteine and the closing phenylalanine or tryptophan. Fields, in order: D gene, clone size, J gene, V gene, CDR3 length, CDR3 DNA, CDR3 protein. D genes are given only for firm matches. Rows give clone size only sometimes, using once, few, many, or a class for an expanded clone.

TRBD1 | - | TRBJ1-1 | TRBV20-1 | 13 | TGCAGTGCTGGACAGGGCGGGAACACTGAAGCTTTCTTT | CSAGQGGNTEAFF
- | many | TRBJ2-1 | TRBV14 | 16 | TGTGCCAGCAGCCAAGATCACGGGCAGGTCTACAATGAGCAGTTCTTC | CASSQDHGQVYNEQFF
- | many | TRBJ2-4 | TRBV28 | 15 | TGTGCCAGCAGTTTCCCGGGGGTGGCCAAAAACATTCAGTACTTC | CASSFPGVAKNIQYF
TRBD2 | many | TRBJ2-1 | TRBV5-1 | 15 | TGTGCCAGCAGTTTGGGACTAGCGGGAGCTAATGAGCAGTTCTTC | CASSLGLAGANEQFF
TRBD2 | - | TRBJ2-1 | TRBV6-1 | 13 | TGTGCCAGCAGTGAATTTCTACTAGCGGAGCAGTTCTTC | CASSEFLLAEQFF
- | many | TRBJ2-3 | TRBV28 | 15 | TGTGCCAGCAGTTCCCCGGACTTTTACACAGATACGCAGTATTTT | CASSSPDFYTDTQYF
- | few | TRBJ1-2 | TRBV3-1 | 15 | TGTGCCAGCAGCCAAGAACTAAGCAGGAACTATGGCTACACCTTC | CASSQELSRNYGYTF
- | many | TRBJ1-2 | TRBV28 | 13 | TGTGCCAGCAGTTCCTTTGACAACTATGGCTACACCTTC | CASSSFDNYGYTF
- | many | TRBJ2-1 | TRBV11-1 | 12 | TGTGCCAGCAGCCTTGCGGGGGCGCGGCAGTTCTTC | CASSLAGARQFF
- | many | TRBJ2-2 | TRBV12-3/TRBV12-4 | 15 | TGTGCCAGCAGTTCCGGGACAACGAACACCGGGGAGCTGTTTTTT | CASSSGTTNTGELFF
TRBD2 | few | TRBJ2-5 | TRBV3-1 | 15 | TGTGCCAGCAGCCAAGGGACTAGCGGGATTGAGACCCAGTACTTC | CASSQGTSGIETQYF
- | few | TRBJ1-6 | TRBV12-3/TRBV12-4 | 14 | TGTGCCAGCAGTTTTCAGGGGCCCGATTCACCCCTCCACTTT | CASSFQGPDSPLHF
- | few | TRBJ2-2 | TRBV9 | 15 | TGTGCCAGCAGCGTAACCCCCAGGAACACCGGGGAGCTGTTTTTT | CASSVTPRNTGELFF
TRBD2 | - | TRBJ2-3 | TRBV12-3/TRBV12-4 | 15 | TGTGCCAGCAGTACCTACAGCGGGAGTACAGATACGCAGTATTTT | CASSTYSGSTDTQYF
- | many | TRBJ1-2 | TRBV20-1 | 13 | TGCAGTGCCAAAAGGGGGGGCAGCTATGGCTACACCTTC | CSAKRGGSYGYTF
- | many | TRBJ2-1 | TRBV7-3 | 16 | TGTGCCAGCAGGTCTACAGGGACCAGCTCCTACAATGAGCAGTTCTTC | CASRSTGTSSYNEQFF
- | few | TRBJ2-2 | TRBV5-1 | 16 | TGCGCCAGCAGCTTGGGTCGTAGTACGAACACCGGGGAGCTGTTTTTT | CASSLGRSTNTGELFF
TRBD1 | few | TRBJ1-2 | TRBV7-9 | 14 | TGTGCCAGCAGCTTAGCACAGGGGAACTATGGCTACACCTTC | CASSLAQGNYGYTF
- | - | TRBJ1-1 | TRBV5-1 | 14 | TGCGCCAGCAGCTTGGACACCTTGAACACTGGAGCTTTCTTT | CASSLDTLNTGAFF
TRBD1 | - | TRBJ1-2 | TRBV3-1 | 17 | TGTGCCAGCAGCCAAGATGCCCGGGACAGGGGGCACTATGGCTACACCTTC | CASSQDARDRGHYGYTF
- | few | TRBJ2-2 | TRBV7-9 | 14 | TGTGCCAGCAGCTTATCGTTCAGGGCCGGGGAGCTGTTTTTT | CASSLSFRAGELFF
TRBD2 | - | TRBJ2-5 | TRBV14 | 16 | TGTGCCAGCAGCCAAGGAGGGCGGGGGGGTCGAGAGACCCAGTACTTC | CASSQGGRGGRETQYF
- | few | TRBJ2-5 | TRBV10-3 | 13 | TGTGCCATCTCCCCCAGGGGGGGAGAGACCCAGTACTTC | CAISPRGGETQYF
- | many | TRBJ2-5 | TRBV7-8 | 11 | TGTGCCAGCATCTCGCGGGGTAAACAGTACTTC | CASISRGKQYF
- | - | TRBJ1-1 | TRBV5-5 | 14 | TGTGCCAGCAGATTCCCTGGGACTGCTTCGGAAGCTTTCTTT | CASRFPGTASEAFF
- | many | TRBJ2-1 | TRBV28 | 15 | TGTGCCAGTCGGGGGGCACGGCTCACCTACAATGAGCAGTTCTTC | CASRGARLTYNEQFF
- | few | TRBJ1-1 | TRBV7-9 | 13 | TGTGCCAGCAGCCGTCTGCGGAACACTGAAGCTTTCTTT | CASSRLRNTEAFF
- | - | TRBJ1-1 | TRBV19 | 13 | TGTGCCAGTAGTAGATATTGGACGGAGGTAGCTTTCTTT | CASSRYWTEVAFF
- | many | TRBJ2-3 | TRBV11-3 | 12 | TGTGCCAGCAGCTTAGAGTCAGATACGCAGTATTTT | CASSLESDTQYF
- | few | TRBJ1-6 | TRBV27 | 15 | TGTGCCAGCAGTGGGAGACAGGTGATGGATTCACCCCTCCACTTT | CASSGRQVMDSPLHF
- | - | TRBJ2-3 | TRBV5-1 | 14 | TGCGCCAGCAGCTCCGGGACACAGACAGATACGCAGTATTTT | CASSSGTQTDTQYF
- | many | TRBJ2-7 | TRBV27 | 10 | TGTGCCAGCGGAAACTACGAGCAGTACTTC | CASGNYEQYF
- | - | TRBJ2-2 | TRBV6-1 | 11 | TGTGCCGCAGGGCAGTCCGGGGAGCTGTTTTTT | CAAGQSGELFF
TRBD2 | - | TRBJ2-1 | TRBV29-1 | 16 | TGCAGCGTTCCGGGACTAGCGGGAGGGTCCTACAATGAGCAGTTCTTC | CSVPGLAGGSYNEQFF
- | - | TRBJ2-7 | TRBV4-1 | 15 | TGCGCCAGCAGCCAAGCATTGGGGGAGCAGTACGAGCAGTACTTC | CASSQALGEQYEQYF
- | few | TRBJ2-7 | TRBV5-1 | 14 | TGCGCCAGCAGCTTAACAGGGATCGTCTACGAGCAGTACTTC | CASSLTGIVYEQYF
- | - | TRBJ1-6 | TRBV9 | 14 | TGTGCCAGCAGCGTAGACAGGGCAAATTCACCCCTCCACTTT | CASSVDRANSPLHF
- | - | TRBJ1-1 | TRBV29-1 | 11 | TGCAGCGTAGGCCGGGACACTGAAGCTTTCTTT | CSVGRDTEAFF
- | once | TRBJ2-1 | TRBV4-2 | 16 | TGTGCCAGCAGCCAAGATTTGGGTTTGTCCTACAATGAGCAGTTCTTC | CASSQDLGLSYNEQFF
TRBD2 | few | TRBJ2-3 | TRBV4-3 | 18 | TGCGCCAGCAGCCAAGAAGTAGCGGGAGGAGCCTTGGCAGATACGCAGTATTTT | CASSQEVAGGALADTQYF
TRBD2 | many | TRBJ2-7 | TRBV12-3/TRBV12-4 | 14 | TGTGCCAGCAGTTTACGAGCGGGAGTGTACGAGCAGTACTTC | CASSLRAGVYEQYF